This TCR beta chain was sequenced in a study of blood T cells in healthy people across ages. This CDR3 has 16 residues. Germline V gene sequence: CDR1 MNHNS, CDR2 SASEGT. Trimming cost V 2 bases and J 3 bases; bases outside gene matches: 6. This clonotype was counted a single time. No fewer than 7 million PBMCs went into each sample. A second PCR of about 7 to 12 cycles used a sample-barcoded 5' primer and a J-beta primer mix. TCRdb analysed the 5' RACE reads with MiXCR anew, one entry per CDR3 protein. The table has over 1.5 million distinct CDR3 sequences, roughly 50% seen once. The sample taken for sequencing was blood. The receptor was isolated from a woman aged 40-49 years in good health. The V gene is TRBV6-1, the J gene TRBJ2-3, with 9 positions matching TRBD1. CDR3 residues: CASSEHRDRVTDTQYF. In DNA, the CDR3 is TGTGCCAGCAGTGAACACCGGGACAGGGTAACAGATACGCAGTATTTT.